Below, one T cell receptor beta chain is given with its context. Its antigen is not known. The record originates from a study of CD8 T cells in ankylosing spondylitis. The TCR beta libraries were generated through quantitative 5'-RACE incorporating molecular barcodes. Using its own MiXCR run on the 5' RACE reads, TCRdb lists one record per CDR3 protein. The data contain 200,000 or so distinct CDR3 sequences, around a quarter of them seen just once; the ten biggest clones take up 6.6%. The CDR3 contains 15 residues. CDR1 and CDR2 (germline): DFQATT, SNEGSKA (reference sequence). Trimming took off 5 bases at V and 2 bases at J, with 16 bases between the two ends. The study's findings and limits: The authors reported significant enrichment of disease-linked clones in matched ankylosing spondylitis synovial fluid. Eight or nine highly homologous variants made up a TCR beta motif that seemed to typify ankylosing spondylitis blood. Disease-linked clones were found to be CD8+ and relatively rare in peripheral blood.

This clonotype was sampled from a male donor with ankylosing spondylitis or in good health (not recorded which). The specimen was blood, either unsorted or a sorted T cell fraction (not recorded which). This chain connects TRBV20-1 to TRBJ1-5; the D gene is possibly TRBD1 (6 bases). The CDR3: CSARGGERGNQPQHF. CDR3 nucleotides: TGCAGTGCTCGAGGGGGGGAGAGGGGCAATCAGCCCCAGCATTTT.